This is a list of T cell receptor beta chains from one sample in a study of T cells in Graves' hyperthyroidism and ophthalmopathy. TCRdb processed the multiplex PCR reads anew with MiXCR; each CDR3 protein has one entry. The sample shows 300,000 to 450,000 distinct CDR3 sequences, around 13% of them seen only once. Specimen: blood. Receptors were obtained from a woman aged 25 to 45 with Graves' ophthalmopathy. CDR3s include the opening cysteine and the closing phenylalanine or tryptophan. The order of the fields is CDR3 DNA, CDR3 protein, D gene, V gene, clone size, J gene. A D gene is named only where the DNA matches it firmly. Clone size appears in some rows only: once, few, many, or a class for an expanded clone.

CDR3 DNA: TGTGCCAGCAGCTTAGGGCCAGGGGAGACCCAGTACTTC
CDR3 protein: CASSLGPGETQYF
D gene: NA
V gene: TRBV5-1
clone size: many
J gene: TRBJ2-5

CDR3 DNA: TGTGCCAGCAGTTTCCTGTTATCGGCAAGCTCCTACAATGAGCAGTTCTTC
CDR3 protein: CASSFLLSASSYNEQFF
D gene: NA
V gene: TRBV12-3/TRBV12-4
clone size: many
J gene: TRBJ2-1

CDR3 DNA: TGTGCCTGGAGTCGTTTGGGACAGGCTCGGGACGAGCAGTACTTC
CDR3 protein: CAWSRLGQARDEQYF
D gene: TRBD1
V gene: TRBV30
clone size: many
J gene: TRBJ2-7

CDR3 DNA: TGTGCCAGCAGCTTAAGAGGCAGGACTTACACCGGGGAGCTGTTTTTT
CDR3 protein: CASSLRGRTYTGELFF
D gene: NA
V gene: TRBV11-2
clone size: many
J gene: TRBJ2-2

CDR3 DNA: TGTGCCATCAGTGAGTCGACTCCTGGGACAGGGGGCTTTTCACCCCTCCACTTT
CDR3 protein: CAISESTPGTGGFSPLHF
D gene: TRBD1
V gene: TRBV10-3
clone size: NA
J gene: TRBJ1-6

CDR3 DNA: TGTGCCAGTAGTAGATGGACGGAACGGGTGGGCGCTTTCTTT
CDR3 protein: CASSRWTERVGAFF
D gene: NA
V gene: TRBV19
clone size: few
J gene: TRBJ1-1

CDR3 DNA: TGTGCCATCAGTGAGCCTCCTTTTGGGGCCAACGTCCTGACTTTC
CDR3 protein: CAISEPPFGANVLTF
D gene: NA
V gene: TRBV10-3
clone size: NA
J gene: TRBJ2-6

CDR3 DNA: TGTGCCAGTAGTATTAATCCGACTGAAGCTTTCTTT
CDR3 protein: CASSINPTEAFF
D gene: NA
V gene: TRBV19
clone size: NA
J gene: TRBJ1-1

CDR3 DNA: TGTGCCAGTAGTATATTTACAGGGATCTCAATCGGCTACACCTTC
CDR3 protein: CASSIFTGISIGYTF
D gene: NA
V gene: TRBV19
clone size: few
J gene: TRBJ1-2

CDR3 DNA: TGTGCCACCAGCAGAAAGCCGACGGCAACTAATGAAAAACTGTTTTTT
CDR3 protein: CATSRKPTATNEKLFF
D gene: NA
V gene: TRBV15
clone size: many
J gene: TRBJ1-4

CDR3 DNA: TGTGCCACCAGCGGGACCTTAGCGGTTACGCAGTATTTT
CDR3 protein: CATSGTLAVTQYF
D gene: NA
V gene: TRBV15
clone size: many
J gene: TRBJ2-3

CDR3 DNA: TGCAGTGCAACGCCGGGACAGGGGGGAAACATTCAGTACTTC
CDR3 protein: CSATPGQGGNIQYF
D gene: TRBD1
V gene: TRBV20-1
clone size: many
J gene: TRBJ2-4

CDR3 DNA: TGTGCCTGGAGACAAGACCTCCTCTCTGGAAACACCATATATTTT
CDR3 protein: CAWRQDLLSGNTIYF
D gene: NA
V gene: TRBV30
clone size: many
J gene: TRBJ1-3

CDR3 DNA: TGTGCCAGCGCAGCTAACACTGAAGCTTTCTTT
CDR3 protein: CASAANTEAFF
D gene: NA
V gene: TRBV10-3
clone size: NA
J gene: TRBJ1-1

CDR3 DNA: TGTGCCTGGAGCGGGATAGGATGGGACACCGGGGAGCTGTTTTTT
CDR3 protein: CAWSGIGWDTGELFF
D gene: NA
V gene: TRBV30
clone size: many
J gene: TRBJ2-2

CDR3 DNA: TGTGCCAGCTGTGAGAGGAGGGAGGGTGGCTACACCTTC
CDR3 protein: CASCERREGGYTF
D gene: NA
V gene: TRBV2
clone size: once
J gene: TRBJ1-2

CDR3 DNA: TGTGCCACCAGTGACAGGAGTAGCGGGGGCTTCTCGGGCGAGCAGTACTTC
CDR3 protein: CATSDRSSGGFSGEQYF
D gene: TRBD2
V gene: TRBV24-1
clone size: NA
J gene: TRBJ2-7

CDR3 DNA: TGTGCCAGCAGTTTAGTCGCCCAAGAGACCCAGTACTTC
CDR3 protein: CASSLVAQETQYF
D gene: NA
V gene: TRBV28
clone size: many
J gene: TRBJ2-5

CDR3 DNA: TGCAGTGCGGAACAGGGGGCTATAGGCAAAAACATTCAGTACTTC
CDR3 protein: CSAEQGAIGKNIQYF
D gene: TRBD1
V gene: TRBV20-1
clone size: many
J gene: TRBJ2-4

CDR3 DNA: TGTGCCAGCAGCTTGGAGGGACAAAGCAATCAGCCCCAGCATTTT
CDR3 protein: CASSLEGQSNQPQHF
D gene: NA
V gene: TRBV5-8
clone size: NA
J gene: TRBJ1-5

CDR3 DNA: TGTGCCAGCAGTTTTGGCAGGGGGCTCGGAAACACCATATATTTT
CDR3 protein: CASSFGRGLGNTIYF
D gene: TRBD1
V gene: TRBV12-3/TRBV12-4
clone size: many
J gene: TRBJ1-3

CDR3 DNA: TGTGCCAGCAGCCTACCAACAGGGCTCTCCTACAATGAGCAGTTCTTC
CDR3 protein: CASSLPTGLSYNEQFF
D gene: NA
V gene: TRBV6-2/TRBV6-3
clone size: many
J gene: TRBJ2-1

CDR3 DNA: TGCAGTGCCACCTTCTCCGAGACCCAGTACTTC
CDR3 protein: CSATFSETQYF
D gene: NA
V gene: TRBV20-1
clone size: many
J gene: TRBJ2-5

CDR3 DNA: TGTGCCAGCACCGGAGCGGGGGGGCAGGGCGAGCAGTACTTC
CDR3 protein: CASTGAGGQGEQYF
D gene: TRBD2
V gene: TRBV7-2
clone size: many
J gene: TRBJ2-7

CDR3 DNA: TGTGCCAGCAGCTTATATGGCTTCGGCGAGCAGTACTTC
CDR3 protein: CASSLYGFGEQYF
D gene: NA
V gene: TRBV11-2
clone size: many
J gene: TRBJ2-7

CDR3 DNA: TGTGCCAGCAGGGAATGGGAAGAGACCCAGTACTTC
CDR3 protein: CASREWEETQYF
D gene: NA
V gene: TRBV6-1
clone size: few
J gene: TRBJ2-5

CDR3 DNA: TGTGCCAGTAGTTATCAGGGGGCAAGCTCCTACAATGAGCAGTTCTTC
CDR3 protein: CASSYQGASSYNEQFF
D gene: TRBD1
V gene: TRBV11-2
clone size: NA
J gene: TRBJ2-1

CDR3 DNA: TGCAGTGCTCCCTCGGGAGGGAGGGGCGGTGAGCAGTTCTTC
CDR3 protein: CSAPSGGRGGEQFF
D gene: TRBD2
V gene: TRBV20-1
clone size: NA
J gene: TRBJ2-1

CDR3 DNA: TGTGCCAGCAGGGGGACCTTGGGACGAATTAAAGTCAATGCAACTAATGAAAAACTGTTTTTT
CDR3 protein: CASRGTLGRIKVNATNEKLFF
D gene: NA
V gene: TRBV6-1
clone size: many
J gene: TRBJ1-4

CDR3 DNA: TGTGCCAGCAGTTACTCCAGAGACAGGGTCTACGAGCAGTACTTC
CDR3 protein: CASSYSRDRVYEQYF
D gene: TRBD1
V gene: TRBV6-5
clone size: many
J gene: TRBJ2-7

CDR3 DNA: TGTGCCAGCAGCTCCCGTGGCCGGGGGAGCAATGAGCAGTTCTTC
CDR3 protein: CASSSRGRGSNEQFF
D gene: NA
V gene: TRBV13
clone size: NA
J gene: TRBJ2-1

CDR3 DNA: TGTGCCAGCAGTTACATGGGGCCCAGCACCTTC
CDR3 protein: CASSYMGPSTF
D gene: NA
V gene: TRBV6-2/TRBV6-3
clone size: few
J gene: TRBJ1-2

CDR3 DNA: TGTGCCAGCACCTCCACCGGGGGGCTCACAGATACGCAGTATTTT
CDR3 protein: CASTSTGGLTDTQYF
D gene: NA
V gene: TRBV11-3
clone size: many
J gene: TRBJ2-3

CDR3 DNA: TGTGCCAGCAGTTTATTGCCTAGCGCTTACAATGAGCAGTTCTTC
CDR3 protein: CASSLLPSAYNEQFF
D gene: NA
V gene: TRBV28
clone size: many
J gene: TRBJ2-1

CDR3 DNA: TGTGCCAGCAGCCTAGCGGGGGAACGGGCGACCCAGTACTTC
CDR3 protein: CASSLAGERATQYF
D gene: TRBD2
V gene: TRBV2
clone size: NA
J gene: TRBJ2-5